This entry concerns a single T cell receptor beta chain. This record belongs to a study of cytomegalovirus exposure and HLA in healthy donors. As for the study in general: The use of the same platform for the 95 to 150 validation repertoires and the 550 to 850 first-cohort repertoires was reported by a later analysis.

Sequenced by immunoSEQ multiplex PCR; TCRdb stores in-frame clones only, minus some. This sample yields 85,000 to 120,000 clones, of which around 89% are seen a single time; less than 2% belongs to the top ten. With V trimmed by 5 bases and J by 2 bases, 9 bases remained unmatched. The V gene's germline CDR1 is SGHAT and CDR2 FQNNGV. This CDR3 spans 16 amino acids. The TCR was taken from a woman aged 18-35 years in good health and CMV-seropositive. The sequencing input was PBMCs. The rearrangement links TRBV11-2 to TRBJ2-4; 7 bases align to TRBD2. CDR3 bases: TGTGCCAGCAGCCTACCGGGACTACGTACCAAAAACATTCAGTACTTC. Protein: CASSLPGLRTKNIQYF.